Listed here is a single TCR beta chain. The authors extracted RNA and reverse transcribed it into cDNA as the sequencing template. Here immunoSEQ multiplex PCR was the method, and the copy in TCRdb shows in-frame clones only, minus some. In the table there are approximately 140,000 clones, 82% of which are singletons. Treatment here: oral pan-JAK inhibitor, 5-10 mg twice daily. The data originate from a study of CD8+ T cells in alopecia areata. Germline CDR1 MGHDK, CDR2 SYGVNS. The V gene end was trimmed by 6 bases and the J gene end by 5 bases; junction bases not matched to a gene: 2. CDR3 length: 13 residues.

Sequenced here: CD8+ T cells sorted from blood, sampled at week 4, from a patient treated with tofacitinib. This chain uses TRBV25-1 with TRBJ2-5; 11 bases match TRBD2. The TCR was taken from a human donor with alopecia areata. The CDR3 DNA follows: TGTGCCAGCAGGGGACTAGCGGAGGAGACCCAGTACTTC. It specifies CASRGLAEETQYF.